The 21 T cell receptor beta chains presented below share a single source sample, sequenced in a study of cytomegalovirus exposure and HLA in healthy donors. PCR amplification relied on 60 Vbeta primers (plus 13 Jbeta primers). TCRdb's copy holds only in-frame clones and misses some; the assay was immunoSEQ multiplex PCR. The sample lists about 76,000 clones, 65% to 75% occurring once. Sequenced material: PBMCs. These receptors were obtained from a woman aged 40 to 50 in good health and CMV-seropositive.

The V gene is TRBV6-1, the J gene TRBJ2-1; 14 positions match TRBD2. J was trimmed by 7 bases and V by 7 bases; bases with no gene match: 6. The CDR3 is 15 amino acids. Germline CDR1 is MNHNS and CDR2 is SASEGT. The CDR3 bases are TGTGCCAGCAATCCGACTAGCGGGAGGGTGAATGAGCAGTTCTTC. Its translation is CASNPTSGRVNEQFF.

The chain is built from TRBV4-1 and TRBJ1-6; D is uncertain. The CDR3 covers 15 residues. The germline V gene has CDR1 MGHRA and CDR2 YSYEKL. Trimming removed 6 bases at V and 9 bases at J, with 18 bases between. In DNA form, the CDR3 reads TGCGCCAGCAGACCCTGGGAGGCAGTCGGTTCACCCCTCCACTTT. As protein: CASRPWEAVGSPLHF.

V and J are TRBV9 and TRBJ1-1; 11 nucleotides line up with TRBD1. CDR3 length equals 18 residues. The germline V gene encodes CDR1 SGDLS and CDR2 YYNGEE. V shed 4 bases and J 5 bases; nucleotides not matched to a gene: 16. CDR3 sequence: CASSFSGTGGGTKTEAFF. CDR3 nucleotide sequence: TGTGCCAGCAGCTTCTCCGGGACAGGGGGGGGAACGAAGACTGAAGCTTTCTTT.

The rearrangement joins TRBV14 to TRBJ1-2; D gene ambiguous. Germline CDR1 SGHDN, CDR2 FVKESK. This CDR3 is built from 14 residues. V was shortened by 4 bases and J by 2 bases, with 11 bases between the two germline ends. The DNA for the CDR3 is TGTGCCAGCAGCCGGGAGGCAGGAAACTATGGCTACACCTTC. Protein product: CASSREAGNYGYTF.

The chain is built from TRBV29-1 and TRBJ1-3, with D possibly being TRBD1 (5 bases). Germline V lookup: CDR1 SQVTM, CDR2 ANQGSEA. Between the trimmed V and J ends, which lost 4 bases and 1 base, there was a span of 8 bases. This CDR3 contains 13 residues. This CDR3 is CSVGRASGNTIYF. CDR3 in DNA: TGCAGCGTTGGCAGGGCGTCTGGAAACACCATATATTTT.

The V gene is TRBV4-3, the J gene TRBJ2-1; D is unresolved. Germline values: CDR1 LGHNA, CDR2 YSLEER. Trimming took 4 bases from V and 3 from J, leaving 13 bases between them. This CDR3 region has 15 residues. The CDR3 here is CASSPTEYGYNEQFF. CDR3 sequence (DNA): TGCGCCAGCAGCCCAACTGAATACGGCTACAATGAGCAGTTCTTC.

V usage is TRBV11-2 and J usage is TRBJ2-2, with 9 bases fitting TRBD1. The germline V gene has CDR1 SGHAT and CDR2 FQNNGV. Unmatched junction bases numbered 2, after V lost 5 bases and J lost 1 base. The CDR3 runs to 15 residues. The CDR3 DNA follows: TGTGCCAGCAGCGGGACAGGGCTGAACACCGGGGAGCTGTTTTTT. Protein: CASSGTGLNTGELFF.

Written as DNA, the CDR3 is TGTGCTAGTGGTTCGCTTGTGTTGGGACAGGGGGCTAATCAGCCCCAGCATTTT. It encodes CASGSLVLGQGANQPQHF. This sequence joins TRBV12-5 and TRBJ1-5; the match to TRBD1 covers 12 bases. J gave up 4 bases and V 4 bases, and 11 bases lay outside the gene matches. In germline, CDR1 is LGHNT, CDR2 FRNRAP. The CDR3 has 18 amino acids.

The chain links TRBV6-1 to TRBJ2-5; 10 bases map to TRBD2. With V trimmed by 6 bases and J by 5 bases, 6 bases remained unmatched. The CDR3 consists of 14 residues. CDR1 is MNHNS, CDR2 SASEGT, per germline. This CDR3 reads CASSELAGRETQYF. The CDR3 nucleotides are TGTGCCAGCAGCGAACTAGCGGGGCGGGAGACCCAGTACTTC.

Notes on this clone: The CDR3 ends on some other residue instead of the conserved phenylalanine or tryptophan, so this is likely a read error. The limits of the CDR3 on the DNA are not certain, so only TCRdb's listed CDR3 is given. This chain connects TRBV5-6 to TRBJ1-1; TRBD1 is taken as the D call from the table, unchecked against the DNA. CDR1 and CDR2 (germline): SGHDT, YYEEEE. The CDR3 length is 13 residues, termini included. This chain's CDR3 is CATLRGGTTEALV.

The CDR3 DNA reads TGCAGCGTAGACTTCGGACTAGCGGGAGTAGAGACCCAGTACTTC. This codes for CSVDFGLAGVETQYF. This chain connects TRBV29-1 to TRBJ2-5; 13 positions match TRBD2. After removal of 6 bases from V and 4 bases from J, the junction contained 8 bases not matched to a gene. The germline V gene encodes CDR1 SQVTM and CDR2 ANQGSEA. The CDR3 has 15 residues.

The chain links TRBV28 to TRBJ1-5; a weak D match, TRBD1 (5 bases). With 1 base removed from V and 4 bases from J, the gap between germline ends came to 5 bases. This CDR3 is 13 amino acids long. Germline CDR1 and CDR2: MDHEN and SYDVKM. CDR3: CASSLYRNQPQHF. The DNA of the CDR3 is TGTGCCAGCAGTTTATACAGGAATCAGCCCCAGCATTTT.

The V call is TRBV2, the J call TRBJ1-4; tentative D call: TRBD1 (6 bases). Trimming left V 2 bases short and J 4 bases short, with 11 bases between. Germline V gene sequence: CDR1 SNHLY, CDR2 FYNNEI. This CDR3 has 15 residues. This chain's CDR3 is CASSESRGVNEKLFF. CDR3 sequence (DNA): TGTGCCAGCAGTGAATCCAGGGGAGTTAATGAAAAACTGTTTTTT.

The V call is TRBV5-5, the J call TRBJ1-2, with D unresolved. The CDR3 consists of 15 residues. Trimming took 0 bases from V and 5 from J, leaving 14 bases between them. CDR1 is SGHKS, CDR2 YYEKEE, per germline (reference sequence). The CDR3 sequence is CASSLGPGRGYGYTF. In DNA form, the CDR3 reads TGTGCCAGCAGCTTGGGGCCAGGTAGAGGGTATGGCTACACCTTC.

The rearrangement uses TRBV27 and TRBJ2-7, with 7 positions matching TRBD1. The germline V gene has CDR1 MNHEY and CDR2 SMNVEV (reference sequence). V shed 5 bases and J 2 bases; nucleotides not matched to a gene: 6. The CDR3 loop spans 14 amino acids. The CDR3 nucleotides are TGTGCCAGCAGTCGACAGACAGGGCCCTACGAGCAGTACTTC. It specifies CASSRQTGPYEQYF.

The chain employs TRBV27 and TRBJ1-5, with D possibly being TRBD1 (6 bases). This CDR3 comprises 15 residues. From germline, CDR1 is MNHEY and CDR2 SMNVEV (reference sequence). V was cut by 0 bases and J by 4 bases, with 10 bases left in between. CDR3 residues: CASSLSRQGNQPQHF. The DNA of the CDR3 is TGTGCCAGCAGTTTATCGCGGCAGGGGAATCAGCCCCAGCATTTT.

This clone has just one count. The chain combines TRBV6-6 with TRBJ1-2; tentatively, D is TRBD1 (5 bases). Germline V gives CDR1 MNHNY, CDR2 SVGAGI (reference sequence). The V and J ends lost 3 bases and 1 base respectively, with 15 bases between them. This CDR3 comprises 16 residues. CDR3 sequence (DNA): TGTGCCAGCAGTTATAGTGGGGCAGGATATAACTATGGCTACACCTTC. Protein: CASSYSGAGYNYGYTF.

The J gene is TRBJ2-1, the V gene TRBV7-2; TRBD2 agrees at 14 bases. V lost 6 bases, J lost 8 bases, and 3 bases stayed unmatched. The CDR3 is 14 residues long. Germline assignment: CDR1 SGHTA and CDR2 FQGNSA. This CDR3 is CASRTSGGAYEQFF. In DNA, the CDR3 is TGTGCCAGCAGGACTAGCGGGGGGGCTTATGAGCAGTTCTTC.

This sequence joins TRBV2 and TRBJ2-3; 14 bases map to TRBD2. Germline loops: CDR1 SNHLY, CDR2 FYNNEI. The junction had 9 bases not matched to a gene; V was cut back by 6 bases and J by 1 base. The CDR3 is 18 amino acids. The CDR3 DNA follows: TGTGCCAGCAGCAGCGAAGGACTAGCGGGAGGCGGCACAGATACGCAGTATTTT. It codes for CASSSEGLAGGGTDTQYF. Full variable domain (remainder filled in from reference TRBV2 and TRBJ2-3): EPEVTQTPSHQVTQMGQEVILRCVPISNHLYFYWYRQILGQKVEFLVSFYNNEISEKSEIFDDQFSVERPDGSNFTLKIRSTKLEDSAMYFCASSSEGLAGGGTDTQYFGPGTRLTVL.

The CDR3 here is CAWRGIYRGRRTGELFF. The CDR3 DNA reads as TGTGCCTGGAGGGGGATATACAGGGGCCGAAGGACCGGGGAGCTGTTTTTT. V and J are TRBV30 and TRBJ2-2; 7 bases line up with TRBD1. Per germline, CDR1 GTSNPN and CDR2 SVGIG (reference sequence). The CDR3 totals 17 residues. Unmatched junction bases numbered 15, after V lost 3 bases and J lost 5 bases.

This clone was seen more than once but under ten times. CDR3 bases: TGCGCCAGCAGCATCCGGACAGGCGGCTACACCTTC. Translating gives CASSIRTGGYTF. This chain uses TRBV5-1 with TRBJ1-2, with 7 bases fitting TRBD1. This CDR3 has 12 residues. The germline V gene encodes CDR1 SGHRS and CDR2 YFSETQ. J gave up 8 bases and V 4 bases, and 5 bases lay outside the gene matches.